This TCR beta chain was identified during a study of cytomegalovirus exposure and HLA in healthy donors. Across the whole study: The roughly 100 million unique TCR beta sequences, from 150 million to 200 million T cells, were found by an earlier analysis.

Regarding this clone: The antigen is unknown.

The PCR had 60 Vbeta and 13 Jbeta primers. TCRdb's table, derived via immunoSEQ multiplex PCR, lists solely in-frame clones and lacks some. The table has fewer than 95,000 clones, 85% seen once. The germline V gene encodes CDR1 ENHRY and CDR2 SYGVKD. J was trimmed by 0 bases and V by 3 bases; bases with no gene match: 13. The CDR3 is made up of 19 amino acids. General study points: It emerged from a later analysis that several of the most significant clusters appeared to be linked to common viral pathogens.

Source material: PBMCs. The chain employs TRBV10-3 and TRBJ2-3, with TRBD2 matching over 9 bases. The origin of this receptor is a man aged 40-50 years in good health and CMV-seropositive. The CDR3 sequence: CAISDPWISGGPSTDTQYF. The CDR3, as DNA: TGTGCCATCAGTGACCCATGGATTAGCGGGGGCCCAAGCACAGATACGCAGTATTTT.